This passage covers 32 T cell receptor beta chains from one sample sequenced in a study of T cells of healthy individuals. TCRdb recomputed calls from the 5' RACE reads with MiXCR, one row per CDR3 protein. The profile shows approximately 100,000 distinct CDR3 sequences, approximately 15% of them singletons. These receptors originate from a human donor in good health.

This clonotype was found a few times. V and J are TRBV4-3 and TRBJ2-3, with 9 bases lining up with TRBD2. Germline trimming cut 0 bases from V and 5 bases from J; bases unmatched to any gene: 6. The CDR3 covers 16 residues. CDR1 is LGHNA and CDR2 is YSLEER in the germline V gene. The CDR3: CASSQDPSGGLDTQYF. CDR3 in DNA: TGCGCCAGCAGCCAAGATCCCAGCGGGGGGTTAGATACGCAGTATTTT.

This CDR3 is CASSSMGPTEAFF. CDR3 sequence (DNA): TGTGCCAGCAGTTCAATGGGGCCCACTGAAGCTTTCTTT. The chain couples TRBV28 to TRBJ1-1; D possibly corresponds to TRBD1 (5 bases). The CDR3 spans 13 residues. V lost 4 bases, J lost 4 bases, and 10 bases lay in between. Germline V gives CDR1 MDHEN, CDR2 SYDVKM.

The chain joins TRBV10-3 to TRBJ2-2, with 7 bases matching TRBD2. The CDR3 has 15 amino acids. CDR1 and CDR2 from the germline V gene are ENHRY and SYGVKD. The J segment lost 2 bases and the V segment lost 5 bases, leaving 5 bases of the junction unmatched. The CDR3 sequence: CAISYRGSNTGELFF. Written as DNA, the CDR3 is TGTGCCATCAGTTACCGCGGGAGCAACACCGGGGAGCTGTTTTTT.

Turning to this clonotype: With a much larger clone just one base away, this may be a read error. The CDR3 carries no conserved terminal phenylalanine or tryptophan, so it likely arises from a read error. Because the CDR3's place on the DNA is in doubt, the DNA is left out and the CDR3 is given as listed by TCRdb. CDR3 sequence: CASSPLRGGHSFV. The chain recombines TRBV7-7 with TRBJ2-1; TRBD1 is taken as the D call from the table, unchecked against the DNA. Including both end residues, the CDR3 is 13 amino acids long. The germline V gene has CDR1 SSHAT and CDR2 FNYEAQ (reference sequence).

The rearrangement uses TRBV20-1 and TRBJ2-5; unclear D gene. From germline, CDR1 is DFQATT and CDR2 SNEGSKA (reference sequence). V gave up 3 bases and J gave up 4 bases, with 12 bases separating them. This CDR3 has 13 residues. The CDR3 DNA is TGCAGTGCTAGTGGCCAGTTTCGAGAGACCCAGTACTTC. Encoded protein: CSASGQFRETQYF.

The chain couples TRBV11-3 to TRBJ2-1, with D possibly TRBD2 on 5 matching bases. V shed 0 bases and J shed 6 bases, with 9 bases lying between them. The germline gives CDR1 SGHNT, CDR2 YENEEA. The CDR3 extends over 14 amino acids. The DNA of the CDR3 is TGTGCCAGCAGCTTAGATCTAGCAGCCAATGAGCAGTTCTTC. This sequence encodes CASSLDLAANEQFF.

Ten or more counts support this clonotype. This sequence joins TRBV28 and TRBJ1-6; 9 nucleotides agree with TRBD1. With V trimmed by 8 bases and J by 8 bases, 7 bases remained unmatched. CDR1 MDHEN and CDR2 SYDVKM come from the germline V gene. The CDR3 has 14 amino acids. CDR3 sequence: CASGTGGADSPLHF. CDR3 DNA: TGTGCCAGCGGTACAGGGGGCGCTGATTCACCCCTCCACTTT.

The chain links TRBV10-3 to TRBJ2-7, with D unresolved. Germline CDR1 reads ENHRY; CDR2 reads SYGVKD. V was trimmed by 3 bases and J by 6 bases, leaving 15 bases between them. The CDR3 is 14 residues long. The CDR3: CAISDRLEASEQYF. DNA for the CDR3: TGTGCCATCAGTGATCGGCTAGAGGCCTCCGAGCAGTACTTC.

There are many counts of this clonotype. The chain joins TRBV15 to TRBJ1-1, with D maybe TRBD1 (6 bases). This CDR3 is 16 amino acids long. Germline V gene lookup returns CDR1 LNHNV and CDR2 YYDKDF (reference sequence). V lost 3 bases and J lost 6, with 20 bases in between. CDR3 coding DNA: TGTGCCACCAGCAGCTTTCCGGGACACTCGCTGGCTGAAGCTTTCTTT. Its protein product is CATSSFPGHSLAEAFF.

This chain links TRBV7-3 with TRBJ2-3; 10 nucleotides align to TRBD1. Germline CDR1 SGHTA, CDR2 FQGTGA. The V and J ends lost 6 bases and 4 bases, in that order; junction bases with no gene match: 7. This CDR3 is 15 amino acids long. The CDR3 protein is CASRLGQGLADTQYF. The CDR3 DNA follows: TGTGCCAGCAGGCTGGGACAGGGGCTCGCAGATACGCAGTATTTT.

This clonotype was counted a few times. The chain links TRBV20-1 to TRBJ2-7; no clear D gene. Germline V gives CDR1 DFQATT, CDR2 SNEGSKA (reference sequence). Trimming removed 0 bases at V and 0 bases at J, with 12 bases between. The CDR3 runs to 15 residues. The CDR3 nucleotides read TGCAGTGCTAGAGACGGGCGTGCCAGCTCCTACGAGCAGTACTTC. Protein: CSARDGRASSYEQYF.

V gene TRBV20-1 combines with J gene TRBJ2-5; 10 bases are a match to TRBD1. This CDR3 is built from 15 residues. Trimming cost V 0 bases and J 4 bases; bases outside gene matches: 5. The germline V gene has CDR1 DFQATT and CDR2 SNEGSKA (reference sequence). CDR3 DNA: TGCAGTGCTAGAGATTTCAGGACAGGGGGAGAGACCCAGTACTTC. The encoded protein is CSARDFRTGGETQYF.

V and J are TRBV20-1 and TRBJ1-2; perhaps TRBD1 as D (5 bases). The CDR3 has 14 residues. CDR1 is DFQATT, CDR2 SNEGSKA, per germline (reference sequence). The CDR3 DNA reads as TGCAGCGCCTCCGGGACTAGTCTTGGCTATGGCTACACCTTC. This gives the protein CSASGTSLGYGYTF.

This clonotype appeared a few times. The V call is TRBV7-2, the J call TRBJ1-2; 7 bases align to TRBD1. Trimming took 5 bases from V and 2 from J; bases not matched to a gene: 8. This CDR3 is 15 amino acids long. Germline loops: CDR1 SGHTA, CDR2 FQGNSA. The CDR3 region is CASSARTGINYGYTF. In nucleotides, the CDR3 is TGTGCCAGCAGCGCAAGGACAGGAATAAACTATGGCTACACCTTC.

This clonotype was detected only a few times. The rearrangement joins TRBV28 to TRBJ2-7, with D maybe TRBD1 (5 bases). Germline V gene data show CDR1 as MDHEN and CDR2 as SYDVKM. V dropped 5 bases and J dropped 6 bases, with 14 bases sitting between them. CDR3 length equals 13 residues. CDR3 coding DNA: TGTGCCAGCAGTCCGGATACAGGCCGCGAGCAGTACTTC. It codes for CASSPDTGREQYF.

There are a few counts of this clonotype. This chain links TRBV19 with TRBJ1-5; D unclear. Germline assignment: CDR1 LNHDA and CDR2 SQIVND (reference sequence). The CDR3 has 15 residues. The ends were cut back, 5 bases at V and 0 bases at J, with 11 bases in the middle. The CDR3 DNA reads TGTGCCAGTAGTGCGACGACGGTTAGCAATCAGCCCCAGCATTTT. It translates to CASSATTVSNQPQHF. Looking up the rest from reference TRBV19 and TRBJ1-5 gives the full variable domain: DGGITQSPKYLFRKEGQNVTLSCEQNLNHDAMYWYRQDPGQGLRLIYYSQIVNDFQKGDIAEGYSVSREKKESFPLTVTSAQKNPTAFYLCASSATTVSNQPQHFGDGTRLSIL.

This clonotype was detected a few times. V is TRBV4-3 and J is TRBJ2-4, with 7 bases identical to TRBD1. Germline assignment: CDR1 LGHNA and CDR2 YSLEER. This CDR3 spans 19 amino acids. Trimming removed 1 base from V and 0 bases from J; junction bases left unmatched: 12. The CDR3 loop is CASSQGLQAGGIAKNIQYF. CDR3 nucleotide sequence: TGCGCCAGCAGCCAAGGCTTGCAAGCAGGGGGAATAGCCAAAAACATTCAGTACTTC.

This sequence joins TRBV6-1 and TRBJ1-2; 10 bases are shared with TRBD1. This CDR3 comprises 14 residues. Germline-derived CDR1 and CDR2 are MNHNS and SASEGT. V lost 4 bases, J lost 7 bases, and 6 bases stayed unmatched. This CDR3 reads CASSVTGGLVGYTF. In DNA form, the CDR3 reads TGTGCCAGCAGTGTGACAGGGGGCCTGGTTGGCTACACCTTC.

The chain combines TRBV5-1 with TRBJ1-2; tentatively, D is TRBD1 (5 bases). Trimming pared 0 bases from V and 4 bases from J, leaving 13 bases between. Germline V lookup: CDR1 SGHRS, CDR2 YFSETQ. The CDR3 has 15 residues. In DNA form, the CDR3 reads TGCGCCAGCAGCTTGGAGATGGGGCGCAGCTATGGCTACACCTTC. This encodes CASSLEMGRSYGYTF.

This clonotype was found a few times. The rearrangement uses TRBV5-4 and TRBJ2-4, with D possibly matching TRBD1 (8 bases). V dropped 0 bases and J dropped 8 bases, with 15 bases sitting between them. The length of the CDR3 is 15 residues. Germline CDR1 and CDR2: SGHNT and YYREEE (reference sequence). Here the CDR3 reads CASSLADRGGDIQYF. CDR3 DNA sequence: TGTGCCAGCAGCTTGGCCGACAGGGGAGGGGACATTCAGTACTTC.

The chain employs TRBV5-4 and TRBJ2-5; 12 bases are shared with TRBD2. V was clipped by 4 bases and J by 1 base; unmatched bases: 5. From germline, CDR1 is SGHNT and CDR2 YYREEE (reference sequence). CDR3 length: 16 amino acids. CDR3 protein: CASSPGLAGRQETQYF. DNA for the CDR3: TGTGCCAGCAGCCCGGGACTAGCGGGCCGCCAAGAGACCCAGTACTTC.

The chain uses TRBV11-2 and TRBJ2-5; 8 bases map to TRBD2. The CDR3 extends over 14 amino acids. J was trimmed by 4 bases and V by 3 bases; bases with no gene match: 4. Germline V gives CDR1 SGHAT, CDR2 FQNNGV. The CDR3 DNA sequence: TGTGCCAGCAGCTTCGGACTAGCCGGAGAGACCCAGTACTTC. Encoded protein: CASSFGLAGETQYF.

This chain joins TRBV4-2 and TRBJ2-1, with 8 nucleotides matching TRBD2. J lost 5 bases, V lost 1 base, and 4 bases had no gene match. Germline V CDR1 and CDR2: LGHNA, YNFKEQ. The CDR3 contains 15 residues. CDR3 in amino acids: CASSQGLAGNNEQFF. Here the CDR3 DNA reads TGTGCCAGCAGCCAAGGGCTAGCGGGCAACAATGAGCAGTTCTTC.

In its sample, this clonotype was seen many times. This chain connects TRBV7-9 to TRBJ2-5; maybe TRBD1 (5 bases). CDR3 size: 13 residues. Trimming removed 5 bases from V and 0 bases from J, with 7 bases in between. Germline V gives CDR1 SEHNR, CDR2 FQNEAQ (reference sequence). CDR3 DNA: TGTGCCAGCAGCGCGGACAACCAAGAGACCCAGTACTTC. Translating gives CASSADNQETQYF.

Ten or more counts support this clonotype. The V gene is TRBV7-2, the J gene TRBJ1-5, with D perhaps TRBD1 (5 bases). The germline V gene has CDR1 SGHTA and CDR2 FQGNSA. Trimming cost V 2 bases and J 2 bases, with 10 bases left between them. The CDR3 extends over 15 amino acids. CDR3 DNA sequence: TGTGCCAGCAGCTTAACGGACACACGCAATCAGCCCCAGCATTTT. Amino acids: CASSLTDTRNQPQHF.

This clonotype has more than one count but fewer than ten. V is TRBV19 and J is TRBJ2-2, with 8 bases aligning to TRBD2. The CDR3 is made up of 15 amino acids. Germline CDR1 reads LNHDA; CDR2 reads SQIVND (reference sequence). V trimming: 5 bases; J trimming: 5 bases; junction bases outside the gene matches: 7. The CDR3: CASSPRGGRTGELFF. The CDR3, as DNA: TGTGCCAGTAGTCCTCGGGGGGGCCGGACCGGGGAGCTGTTTTTT.

The chain joins TRBV5-6 to TRBJ2-2; unclear D gene. CDR3 length: 15 residues. The ends were cut back, 4 bases at V and 5 bases at J, with 15 bases in the middle. CDR1 and CDR2 (germline): SGHDT, YYEEEE. The CDR3 bases are TGTGCCAGCAGCCCCAACCACCGACGTACCGGGGAGCTGTTTTTT. Amino acid sequence: CASSPNHRRTGELFF.

The J gene is TRBJ1-5, the V gene TRBV6-1, with 7 bases that match TRBD1. This CDR3 has 14 amino acids. Looked up from germline, CDR1 is MNHNS and CDR2 is SASEGT. V lost 6 bases, J lost 6 bases, and 8 bases stayed unmatched. CDR3 sequence (DNA): TGTGCCAGCAGCTCGACAGGGTTGGTTCAGCCCCAGCATTTT. It encodes CASSSTGLVQPQHF.

This chain uses TRBV7-9 with TRBJ2-3; 12 bases are a match to TRBD2. Germline V lookup: CDR1 SEHNR, CDR2 FQNEAQ (reference sequence). The trim removed 5 bases at V and 6 bases at J, leaving 9 bases unmatched. This CDR3 contains 16 residues. The CDR3 DNA reads as TGTGCCAGCAGCAAAGGACTAGCGGGGCATGTCGATACGCAGTATTTT. Its protein is CASSKGLAGHVDTQYF.

J is TRBJ2-5 and V is TRBV4-2, with 8 bases identical to TRBD2. CDR3 length equals 15 residues. Germline CDR1 LGHNA, CDR2 YNFKEQ. J gave up 9 bases and V 0 bases, and 9 bases lay outside the gene matches. This chain's CDR3 is CASSQDAAGDSAQYF. The CDR3 nucleotides are TGTGCCAGCAGCCAAGATGCAGCGGGAGATAGTGCCCAGTACTTC.

The chain uses TRBV20-1 and TRBJ2-1; TRBD2 matches at 16 bases. This CDR3 contains 19 residues. The V gene's germline CDR1 is DFQATT and CDR2 SNEGSKA (reference sequence). The V segment lost 6 bases and the J segment 2 bases; nucleotides outside the gene matches: 13. The CDR3 sequence is CSAPSEGLAGGVTYNEQFF. The CDR3 bases are TGCAGTGCCCCTAGCGAGGGACTAGCGGGAGGGGTAACCTACAATGAGCAGTTCTTC.

This clonotype was counted only a few times. V and J are TRBV6-5 and TRBJ2-2; 7 bases map to TRBD1. V was pared by 6 bases and J by 7 bases, with 8 bases of the junction left unmatched. The CDR3 has 14 amino acids. The germline V gene encodes CDR1 MNHEY and CDR2 SVGAGI. The CDR3 sequence is CASRKGGRGGELFF. The CDR3 DNA sequence: TGTGCCAGCAGGAAAGGGGGCCGTGGCGGGGAGCTGTTTTTT.